This passage covers 5 T cell receptor beta chains from one sample sequenced in a study of blood T cell repertoires in COVID-19 (dated by TCRdb to the early 2020s). The library was made by the immunoSEQ multiplex PCR assay. TCRdb holds this immuneACCESS table with in-frame rearrangements only. Some clones are missing; in checked studies, unresolved V genes explain under half, and the rest has no known cause. For this sample the table gives roughly 190,000 clones, of which 84% were detected only once. Roughly 4.6% of the sample comes from the top ten. Sample: peripheral blood. These receptors were obtained from a woman aged 65 to 85 with active or convalescent COVID-19.

The gene calls are TRBV5-5 and TRBJ1-3; D unclear. This CDR3 comprises 18 residues. Germline CDR1 SGHKS, CDR2 YYEKEE (reference sequence). Trimming pared 0 bases from V and 0 bases from J, leaving 16 bases between. The CDR3 DNA follows: TGTGCCAGCAGCTTGGCCGTCTCGGCGGCGGGCTCTGGAAACACCATATATTTT. It codes for CASSLAVSAAGSGNTIYF.

The chain links TRBV9 to TRBJ2-5, with TRBD2 matching over 12 bases. Trimming cost V 0 bases and J 2 bases; bases outside gene matches: 2. CDR1 and CDR2 from the germline V gene are SGDLS and YYNGEE. The CDR3 has 16 residues. CDR3 bases: TGTGCCAGCAGCGTAGGAGGACTAGCGGGACAAGAGACCCAGTACTTC. Protein: CASSVGGLAGQETQYF.

The gene calls are TRBV6-5 and TRBJ1-5; D perhaps matches TRBD1 (5 bases). Trimming left V 0 bases short and J 5 bases short, with 8 bases between. This CDR3 spans 14 amino acids. The germline gives CDR1 MNHEY, CDR2 SVGAGI. CDR3 sequence (DNA): TGTGCCAGCAGTTACTCGCGGGACTATCAGCCCCAGCATTTT. It yields the protein CASSYSRDYQPQHF.

The V and J genes are TRBV10-3 and TRBJ2-5; D not certain. The germline gives CDR1 ENHRY, CDR2 SYGVKD. V shed 4 bases and J shed 4 bases, with 10 bases lying between them. The CDR3 spans 13 residues. In DNA, the CDR3 is TGTGCCATCAGTGGGGCCAACGGAGAGACCCAGTACTTC. It specifies CAISGANGETQYF.

This chain joins TRBV29-1 and TRBJ2-3; D remains ambiguous. The germline V gene encodes CDR1 SQVTM and CDR2 ANQGSEA. CDR3 length: 13 residues. V lost 5 bases to trimming and J lost 3 bases, with 12 bases between them. CDR3 nucleotides: TGCAGCGTTTCTCCTAGTGGGACAGATACGCAGTATTTT. Translation: CSVSPSGTDTQYF.